This T cell receptor (beta chain) derives from a study of shared clonotypes between healthy human individuals (dated by TCRdb to the early 2020s). Study-level background: Three men and two women, aged 18 to 49 years, made up the cohort. For each donor, three plates each were used for CD4 naive and CD4 memory, two plates were used for CD8 naive, and one plate was used for CD8 memory. The study deeply sequenced blood TCR repertoires of about 5 healthy adults to estimate repertoire size and the extent of clonotype sharing between individuals. Different laboratories and diverse techniques were used to prepare libraries and sequence TCR repertoires, to increase sequencing depth and limit assay-specific biases. Between about 0.85 and 9.5 billion PBMCs per donor were obtained by leukapheresis.

CD8 naive samples were obtained by positive selection for CCR7 among CD45RO-negative cells, yielding a CD45RA+CCR7+ population from which TemRA cells were excluded. The donors were healthy, HIV-negative adults who had no recently reported acute infections or vaccinations. Only Caucasian adults living in Nashville, Tennessee, USA were represented among the donors. Blood was obtained by leukapheresis, after which PBMCs were separated by Ficoll-Histopaque density gradient centrifugation and cryopreserved in liquid nitrogen vapor phase. Purity and quantity of every magnetically sorted T cell population were checked by analytical flow cytometry. Each sorted fraction had its genomic DNA isolated and then quantified by UV absorbance on a Nanodrop 2000c. A note on this clone: Its target antigen remains unknown. No clone much larger than this one lies a single base away; base qualities are absent.

The paper as a whole reports these results and caveats: Higher generation probabilities were observed for clonotypes shared by all four sorted-subset donors than for non-shared clonotypes. Because the study included a small number of donors, the genetic and exposure-history diversity represented was limited. Across a handful of donors, about 4.5% of naive CD4, 3% to 3.5% of naive CD8, approximately 2.5% of memory CD4, and approximately 0.4% of memory CD8 clonotypes were shared. Larger estimated clonotype richness was generally found for naive subsets than for memory subsets. Even with the large sequencing depth, rarefaction of the sorted-subset datasets indicated that sequencing was incomplete. Sampling was limited to blood, and TCR repertoires in tissue likely differ from TCR repertoires in blood. Pairwise subsampling led to the expectation that sequencing depth would affect the degree of clonotype sharing among donors.

Using the deep immunoSEQ assay, TCR CDR3 regions were amplified from genomic DNA by multiplex PCR. Genomic DNA extracted from each cell subset was distributed evenly over all wells of several immunoSEQ 96-well plates, and each plate served as one replicate. For sorted subsets, around 0.2 ug genomic DNA, equal to 30,000 to 35,000 T cell genomes, was loaded into each replicate PCR. The purified libraries were quantified using a Qubit 3.0 fluorometer, sized with a Bioanalyzer 2100, and then quantified again using the KAPA Library Quantification kit. Each immunoSEQ 96-well plate was sequenced on its own single-read 150-cycle Illumina NextSeq 550 flow cell. From the authors' description of their analysis: Because the immunoSEQ output included only junctional sequences and no quality scores, the filtering could not be the same as the filtering used for full-length reads. Sequences were annotated with PyIR, a Python wrapper for IgBLAST v1.9, using IMGT germline references to assign V/J genes and CDR3. Reads were removed for weak V/J assignments (E-value above 1e-6), missing CDR3, stop codons, out-of-frame junctions, or ambiguous translated residues. V3J clonotypes were defined as sequences sharing the same inferred V gene, J gene, and CDR3 amino acid sequence. Percentage overlap between repertoires was calculated by dividing the number of shared unique clonotypes by the size of the smaller repertoire. Three approaches were used to assess repertoire richness: RTK rarefaction, the Chao1 estimator, and Recon v2.1 estimates of unobserved clonotypes. Generation probabilities for all TCRbeta clonotypes obtained by the gDNA method from several donors were computed using OLGA. TCRdb obtained this table from immuneACCESS and retained in-frame rearrangements with V and J assigned. These tables miss some clones; where compared with another copy, unresolved V genes account for less than half of the shortfall, and the remainder is unexplained. That table gives V, J and clone size, and the DNA gave D and trimming. The sample yields under 1 million clones; about 96% were counted once. The ten largest clones represent around 0.25% of the sample.

The source is a young man in good health. What was sequenced was naive CD8+ T cells sorted from blood. Explained via the paper, the cell subset or site label denotes: CD45RA+CCR7+.

The CDR3 region has the sequence CASSARTGENTEAFF. The DNA reads as follows: TGTGCCAGCAGCGCACGGACAGGGGAGAACACTGAAGCTTTCTTT. The chain joins TRBV5-4 to TRBJ1-1; 9 central nucleotides agree with TRBD1. The CDR3 contains 15 residues, cysteine and phenylalanine counted. The DNA shown is the 45-base CDR3, in frame from base 1. Trimming leaves V shorter by 4 bases and J shorter by 1 base, with the junction holding 5 bases beyond the gene matches. The germline V gene (reference sequence) supplies CDR1 SGHNT and CDR2 YYREEE.